This TCR beta chain was obtained from a study of blood T cell repertoires in COVID-19. Data came from immunoSEQ multiplex PCR; TCRdb stores just in-frame clones and leaves some out. The sample lists around 99,000 clones; more than 70% were seen once. V gave up 5 bases and J gave up 8 bases, with 19 bases separating them. From germline, CDR1 is SQVTM and CDR2 ANQGSEA. CDR3 length: 14 residues. This sequence originates from a man over 45 with active or convalescent COVID-19. The chain combines TRBV29-1 with TRBJ2-1, with D possibly being TRBD2 (6 bases). Sequencing was performed on peripheral blood. The DNA of the CDR3 is TGCAGCGTTCGTAATCCGGGACTTTCAGATGAGCAGTTCTTC. Translation gives CSVRNPGLSDEQFF.